A selection of T cell receptor beta chains follows, all from one sample in a study of T cell changes during pregnancy in multiple sclerosis. The method was immunoSEQ multiplex PCR; TCRdb's version includes in-frame clones alone and lacks a portion of them. The sample has 50,000 to 55,000 clones; about 90% are singletons. Source: CD4+ T cells from peripheral blood mononuclear cells, taken in the third trimester of pregnancy. These receptors were obtained from a female donor with multiple sclerosis, enrolled in a pregnancy study. The conserved cysteine and the conserved F or W are not part of the CDR3 here. The D gene is left open where the match is weak.

>TRBV27|TRBJ2-7|NA
ANSSRGLPEQY
>TRBV4-1|TRBJ2-3|TRBD2
ASSQVRLADSTDTQY
>TRBV5-1|TRBJ1-2|TRBD1
ASSPGTVINYGYT
>TRBV25-1|TRBJ1-2|NA
ASSAGWNYGYT
>TRBV6-4|TRBJ1-6|TRBD1
ASSDTAGGSSPLH
>TRBV9|TRBJ2-7|NA
ASSVGVGSFEQY
>TRBV15|TRBJ2-5|NA
ATSRGGHFQETQY
>TRBV7-3|TRBJ2-1|TRBD2
ASSSQASGGGIGF
>TRBV30|TRBJ1-1|TRBD1
AWRPGQTNTEAF
>TRBV5-6|TRBJ2-5|TRBD1
ASSGDRVETQY
>TRBV18|TRBJ1-1|NA
ASSPPLTNTEAF
>TRBV7-2|TRBJ1-4|NA
ASSLNPGGGEKLF
>TRBV4-1|TRBJ1-1|NA
ASSWGQNTEAF
>TRBV2|TRBJ1-4|TRBD1
ASSEGGGGGGKLF
>TRBV14|TRBJ1-6|NA
ASSQGASNSPLH
>TRBV27|TRBJ2-5|TRBD2
ASSPLAGGETQY
>TRBV18|TRBJ1-3|TRBD1
ASSPGQGASSGNTIY
>TRBV5-1|TRBJ1-2|NA
ASSPPRVNYGYT